These T cell receptor beta chains were read from a single sample in a study of T cells expressing NK-cell markers. TCRdb reprocessed the 5' RACE reads and reports one entry per CDR3 protein, with no DNA. The repertoire table contains roughly 150,000 distinct CDR3 sequences. Specimen: blood T cells: a sorted CD56 or NKG2C T cell subset, CD4+ or CD8+ T cells, or bulk PBMC T cells (not recorded which). The receptors here all came from a man aged 18-75 years in good health. Both conserved end residues are part of each CDR3. Fields, in order: J gene, V gene, CDR3 protein.

TRBJ2-1 TRBV5-4 CASSLIGAPHNEQFF
TRBJ2-7 TRBV5-8 CASSSGTGLWEQYF
TRBJ2-1 TRBV10-3 CAISDRTSGGYYNEQFF
TRBJ2-3 TRBV11-2 CASSLVPLAGAADDTQYF
TRBJ1-1 TRBV12-3/TRBV12-4 CASSLVGMGSTEAFF
TRBJ2-5 TRBV28 CASTLASEQETQYF
TRBJ2-1 TRBV19 CASTNADEQFF
TRBJ2-7 TRBV5-6 CASSLGVRVTYEQYF
TRBJ1-4 TRBV5-6 CASSLELETNEKLFF
TRBJ2-1 TRBV9 CASSVATPSEQFF
TRBJ2-1 TRBV29-1 CSVPTARIYNEQFF
TRBJ1-6 TRBV12-3/TRBV12-4 CASSMERKGPNSPLHF
TRBJ2-1 TRBV3-1 CASSQRDIAGDWVNEQFF
TRBJ2-7 TRBV5-1 CASSLGNPGPLTYEQYF
TRBJ2-3 TRBV6-2/TRBV6-3 CASLPVGGTQFF
TRBJ1-4 TRBV15 CATRSTNEKLFF
TRBJ2-3 TRBV28 CASSPGTSGGVTDTQYF
TRBJ2-2 TRBV4-1 CASSHPGTGVVDTGELFF
TRBJ2-5 TRBV13 CASSLFPPGTNAVQYF
TRBJ1-2 TRBV29-1 CSVELVAGNYGYTF
TRBJ2-3 TRBV19 CASSIGRGTDTQYF
TRBJ1-5 TRBV2 CASSEGQGGIVWPQHF
TRBJ1-5 TRBV10-3 CAIGEADQPQHF
TRBJ2-3 TRBV7-9 CASSLGDSSTDTQYF
TRBJ1-2 TRBV7-2 CASSLPRDGPNYGYTF
TRBJ2-7 TRBV11-1 CASSPLQGQTYEQYF
TRBJ2-7 TRBV4-1 CASSQRGLPYEQYF
TRBJ1-2 TRBV12-3/TRBV12-4 CASSLLPGANYGYTF
TRBJ1-5 TRBV19 CASSTALGPNQPQHF
TRBJ2-1 TRBV7-9 CASSSDRDHNEQFF